This TCR beta chain appears in the sequencing data of a study of response to subunit inactivated influenza vaccine (dated by TCRdb to the late 2010s). For the wider study: Deep quantitative T cell receptor repertoire profiling was used in the study to track responses to a trivalent subunit inactivated influenza vaccine.

General findings and caveats noted by the study authors: According to the authors, only a limited number of new T cells may be recruited by each seasonal influenza vaccination.

The library came from RT-PCR. TCRdb records Illumina HiSeq 2500 as the sequencer. TCRdb itself trimmed the public reads at Q25 with fastp, ran MiXCR and retained productive beta chains. Under each unique CDR3 protein, matching rows form one entry showing the most common genes and DNA. Present in this sample are just under 550,000 distinct CDR3 sequences, 20% to 25% of which were seen just once. Jointly, the top ten make up around 2.8% of the sample. The CDR3 has 13 amino acids, counting the end cysteine and phenylalanine. Solely the CDR3 DNA is kept, with 39 bases framed from the first base. CDR1 LGHDT and CDR2 YNNKEL were looked up in the germline V gene (reference sequence). Trimming takes 2 bases from V and 5 bases from J, and the germline ends sit 9 bases apart. Regarding this clonotype: This clone's antigen is unknown. Per-base qualities were not stored, and no clone one base away is much larger.

The same data also contributed to another study, on T cells expressing NK-cell markers. The second study, in turn, reports: TCR beta cDNA libraries were prepared using 5'RACE template switching, which introduced a universal primer site and unique molecular identifiers. Fewer than ten donors provided sorted CD3+CD56+NKG2C+, CD3+CD56+NKG2C- and CD3+CD56-NKG2C+ T-cell subsets, whose TCR beta-chain repertoires were profiled. Among the eight sequenced donors, only one was HCMV-seronegative, while the other seven were HCMV-seropositive. To restrict sorting to alphabetaTCR-expressing T cells, an anti-gammadeltaTCR antibody was added in several experiments. In 5 to 7 donors, the dominant CD3+CD56+NKG2C+ clonotypes ranked among the top 10 CD8+ clonotypes, making up 1.0-7.0% of CD8+ T cells. Those dominant clonotypes were again the most abundant among CD3+CD56-NKG2C+ cells in a few donors, at about 28.3-65%. Whether the expanded NKG2C-expressing T cell clones were specific for HCMV antigens was left unclear. Randomly selected healthy volunteers, three men and five women, were used as the eight sequenced donors. A commercial ELISA kit detecting HCMV-specific IgG in serum was used to determine HCMV serostatus. Ficoll density gradient centrifugation was used to isolate peripheral blood mononuclear cells from blood. Using Miltenyi isolation kits, CD4+ and CD8+ T cells were isolated from PBMC through magnetic immunoseparation. Priming for cDNA synthesis came from the TCR beta constant segment, and two successive PCR amplification steps followed. Libraries were sequenced as 2 x 150 bp reads on Illumina HiSeq 2000/2500, MiSeq or NextSeq. MIGEC was used to demultiplex reads and group the reads by UMI, and MiTCR was used to assemble and quantify clonotypes. To exclude erroneous sequences, only TCR cDNA sequences supported by at least two reads were retained. The tcR package was used for downstream repertoire analysis, and clonotypes were matched between fractions using CDR3 nucleotide sequence together with V segment. Antigen specificity was annotated against VDJdb with VDJmatch, allowing one amino acid substitution in CDR3.

The receptor chain draws on TRBV3-1 and TRBJ1-1; a confident D gene designation cannot be given. Sequencing used CD4+ T cells sorted from PBMCs, obtained approximately 13 days after vaccination. This receptor was obtained from a man aged 45-60 years who received an inactivated influenza vaccine. Donor details come from another sample of the same person, matched by shared clones. This receptor carries the CDR3 CASSQLEGTEAFF. The nucleotide sequence is TGTGCCAGCAGCCAACTCGAGGGTACTGAAGCTTTCTTT. Reference TRBV3-1 and TRBJ1-1 proteins supply the regions before and after the CDR3; the full variable domain is: DTAVSQTPKYLVTQMGNDKSIKCEQNLGHDTMYWYKQDSKKFLKIMFSYNNKELIINETVPNRFSPKSPDKAHLNLHINSLELGDSAVYFCASSQLEGTEAFFGQGTRLTVV.